Ten or more counts support the clone carrying this T cell receptor beta chain. Antigen: not known. This sample is drawn from a study of response to subunit inactivated influenza vaccine. Study-level results: Authors suggested each seasonal flu vaccination may recruit only limited numbers of new T cells.

V was pared by 4 bases and J by 2 bases, with 5 bases of the junction left unmatched. Germline CDR1 reads SGHRS; CDR2 reads YFSETQ. The CDR3 consists of 14 residues. One entry per CDR3 protein, called by TCRdb with MiXCR from the RT-PCR reads. Of around 200,000 distinct CDR3 sequences in the sample, around 9.2% were seen once. Sequenced here: non-naive T cells sorted from PBMCs, sampled on the day of vaccination. The clonotype was recovered from a man in his fifties or sixties who received an inactivated influenza vaccine. The chain combines TRBV5-1 with TRBJ2-5; 7 nucleotides align to TRBD1. Here the CDR3 reads CASSMGQLQETQYF. The CDR3 DNA sequence: TGCGCCAGCAGCATGGGACAGCTACAAGAGACCCAGTACTTC.